Presented here are 27 T cell receptor beta chains from one specimen sequenced in a study of CD8+ T cells in alopecia areata. TCR sequencing used cDNA made by reverse transcription of extracted RNA. TCRdb's table, derived via immunoSEQ multiplex PCR, lists solely in-frame clones and lacks some. The sample includes about 270,000 clones, 45% to 70% seen only once; the top ten take roughly 0.93%. Regarding treatment: oral pan-JAK inhibitor, 5-10 mg twice daily. This specimen consisted of CD4+ T cells sorted from blood, obtained at approximately week 51, from a patient treated with tofacitinib. These receptors were obtained from a human donor with alopecia areata.

The chain links TRBV30 to TRBJ1-2; D call uncertain. The germline CDR1 and CDR2 sequences are GTSNPN and SVGIG (reference sequence). Trimming pared 0 bases from V and 8 bases from J, leaving 10 bases between. The CDR3 totals 12 residues. The CDR3 sequence is CAWSVRGVGYTF. In DNA form, the CDR3 reads TGTGCCTGGAGTGTACGCGGGGTGGGCTACACCTTC. The full variable domain, with the rest looked up from reference TRBV30 and TRBJ1-2, is SQTIHQWPATLVQPVGSPLSLECTVEGTSNPNLYWYRQAAGRGLQLLFYSVGIGQISSEVPQNLSASRPQDRQFILSSKKLLLSDSGFYLCAWSVRGVGYTFGSGTRLTVV.

The genes are TRBV29-1 and TRBJ2-7; a possible D gene is TRBD1 (6 bases). Trimming cost V 6 bases and J 0 bases, with 9 bases left between them. The germline gives CDR1 SQVTM, CDR2 ANQGSEA. The CDR3 totals 12 residues. The CDR3 sequence is CSVQGASYEQYF. The DNA for the CDR3 is TGCAGCGTACAGGGAGCCTCCTACGAGCAGTACTTC.

This sequence joins TRBV7-2 and TRBJ2-5; 7 bases align to TRBD2. The trim removed 4 bases at V and 5 bases at J, leaving 10 bases unmatched. Germline values: CDR1 SGHTA, CDR2 FQGNSA. This CDR3 is 15 amino acids long. The CDR3 DNA reads as TGTGCCAGCAGCTCTCAATCCGGGGGGTTTGAGACCCAGTACTTC. Its translation is CASSSQSGGFETQYF.

This clone was counted a few times. This chain connects TRBV15 to TRBJ1-2; no clear D. V lost 0 bases and J lost 3, with 11 bases in between. Germline V gene data show CDR1 as LNHNV and CDR2 as YYDKDF (reference sequence). There are 15 residues in the CDR3. DNA of the CDR3: TGTGCCACCAGCAGAGATGGTCCCGTTTACTATGGCTACACCTTC. Translation: CATSRDGPVYYGYTF.

The CDR3 coding sequence is TGTGCCTGGACCCCGGGACTAGCGGGTAGCACAGATACGCAGTATTTT. This encodes CAWTPGLAGSTDTQYF. This chain connects TRBV30 to TRBJ2-3; 12 nucleotides agree with TRBD2. After removal of 4 bases from V and 0 bases from J, the junction contained 5 bases not matched to a gene. The length of the CDR3 is 16 residues. Germline V CDR1 and CDR2: GTSNPN, SVGIG (reference sequence).

The chain carries TRBV25-1 and TRBJ2-7; 7 bases agree with TRBD1. Germline values: CDR1 MGHDK, CDR2 SYGVNS. Trimming took 6 bases from V and 9 from J; bases not matched to a gene: 20. This CDR3 is 16 amino acids long. The CDR3 sequence is CASRQVTRQGGGRQYF. The CDR3 nucleotides read TGTGCCAGCAGGCAGGTAACCCGTCAAGGGGGCGGACGGCAGTACTTC.

The V and J genes are TRBV5-1 and TRBJ1-5; D uncertain. The CDR3 spans 14 residues. Germline CDR1 is SGHRS and CDR2 is YFSETQ. With 0 bases removed from V and 3 bases from J, the gap between germline ends came to 7 bases. The CDR3 loop reads CASSLGGYNQPQHF. DNA for the CDR3: TGCGCCAGCAGCTTGGGGGGTTACAATCAGCCCCAGCATTTT.

The chain combines TRBV5-1 with TRBJ2-5, with D uncertain. V was clipped by 4 bases and J by 1 base, with 11 bases between them. The CDR3 has 14 amino acids. The V gene's germline CDR1 is SGHRS and CDR2 YFSETQ. This chain's CDR3 is CASSNLTLQETQYF. DNA for the CDR3: TGCGCCAGCAGCAACCTAACCCTCCAAGAGACCCAGTACTTC.

This rearrangement joins TRBV30 to TRBJ2-5; weak D call: TRBD2 (5 bases). V shed 0 bases and J shed 2 bases, with 10 bases lying between them. The CDR3 sequence is 14 residues long. In germline, CDR1 is GTSNPN, CDR2 SVGIG (reference sequence). The chain's CDR3 is CAWSVTGIQETQYF. The CDR3 DNA is TGTGCCTGGAGTGTAACGGGGATACAAGAGACCCAGTACTTC.

This chain links TRBV30 with TRBJ1-6; D is uncertain. The V gene's germline CDR1 is GTSNPN and CDR2 SVGIG (reference sequence). This CDR3 is built from 15 residues. V was cut by 0 bases and J by 7 bases, with 13 bases left in between. CDR3 nucleotide sequence: TGTGCCTGGAGTGTAGACCTCCCGGGGAATTCACCCCTCCACTTT. This codes for CAWSVDLPGNSPLHF.

This clone was seen only a few times. This chain connects TRBV30 to TRBJ2-5; D gene unclear. V gave up 0 bases and J gave up 1 base, with 9 bases separating them. The CDR3 has 14 residues. CDR1 is GTSNPN and CDR2 is SVGIG in the germline V gene (reference sequence). CDR3 coding DNA: TGTGCCTGGAGTGTAGGGCAGGCCCAAGAGACCCAGTACTTC. It yields the protein CAWSVGQAQETQYF.

CDR3 DNA: TGTGCCGCACAGACAGGGAGTAATGGCTACACCTTC. This gives the protein CAAQTGSNGYTF. V and J are TRBV30 and TRBJ1-2, with TRBD1 matching over 7 bases. V lost 8 bases, J lost 6 bases, and 9 bases stayed unmatched. There are 12 residues in the CDR3. CDR1 GTSNPN and CDR2 SVGIG come from the germline V gene (reference sequence).

This clone has a handful of counts. V usage is TRBV29-1 and J usage is TRBJ2-1; D unclear. Germline V gene lookup returns CDR1 SQVTM and CDR2 ANQGSEA. V lost 7 bases and J 7 bases, leaving 20 bases between the germline ends. The CDR3 has 14 amino acids. The CDR3 is CSAEAVGFVNEQFF. DNA of the CDR3: TGCAGCGCTGAGGCGGTGGGATTTGTGAATGAGCAGTTCTTC.

The rearrangement links TRBV6-1 to TRBJ2-7; D tentatively reads TRBD1 or TRBD2 (6 bases each). The CDR3 has 14 amino acids. Trimming took 7 bases from V and 6 from J, leaving 19 bases between them. Per the germline V gene, CDR1 is MNHNS and CDR2 is SASEGT. The CDR3: CASMRRRGDGEQYF. The CDR3 DNA reads as TGTGCCAGCATGCGAAGAAGGGGGGATGGCGAGCAGTACTTC.

This clone showed up just a few times. The rearrangement uses TRBV15 and TRBJ2-3; the match to TRBD2 covers 7 bases. Trimming took 5 bases from V and 9 from J; bases not matched to a gene: 5. The CDR3 has 12 residues. CDR1 is LNHNV and CDR2 is YYDKDF in the germline V gene (reference sequence). The CDR3 bases are TGTGCCACCAGCGGGAGGGGCGAGACGCAGTATTTT. Its translation is CATSGRGETQYF. Full variable domain (outside the CDR3, taken from reference TRBV15 and TRBJ2-3): DAMVIQNPRYQVTQFGKPVTLSCSQTLNHNVMYWYQQKSSQAPKLLFHYYDKDFNNEADTPDNFQSRRPNTSFCFLDIRSPGLGDTAMYLCATSGRGETQYFGPGTRLTVL.

The V and J genes are TRBV30 and TRBJ2-1; D gene uncertain. V was cut by 5 bases and J by 0 bases, with 8 bases left in between. This CDR3 is built from 13 residues. CDR1 and CDR2 (germline): GTSNPN, SVGIG (reference sequence). CDR3 bases: TGTGCCTGGGCAGTACTCTCCTACAATGAGCAGTTCTTC. Its protein is CAWAVLSYNEQFF. Looking up the rest from reference TRBV30 and TRBJ2-1 gives the full variable domain: SQTIHQWPATLVQPVGSPLSLECTVEGTSNPNLYWYRQAAGRGLQLLFYSVGIGQISSEVPQNLSASRPQDRQFILSSKKLLLSDSGFYLCAWAVLSYNEQFFGPGTRLTVL.

V and J are TRBV4-2 and TRBJ2-1; 11 positions agree with TRBD2. This CDR3 region has 16 residues. The germline V gene encodes CDR1 LGHNA and CDR2 YNFKEQ. V shed 5 bases and J 3 bases; nucleotides not matched to a gene: 6. The DNA for the CDR3 is TGTGCCAGCAGCTTTGCGACTAGCGGGGACTACAATGAGCAGTTCTTC. Its protein is CASSFATSGDYNEQFF.

This clone was counted only a few times. The chain couples TRBV5-1 to TRBJ1-2; the match to TRBD1 covers 10 bases. The V gene's germline CDR1 is SGHRS and CDR2 YFSETQ. Trimming at V came to 3 bases and at J to 5 bases, leaving 10 bases not matched to a gene. This CDR3 comprises 16 residues. CDR3 nucleotides: TGCGCCAGCAGCTCGCCGGGACAGGGGCCCGGTTATGGCTACACCTTC. Translating gives CASSSPGQGPGYGYTF. The variable domain in full, completed from reference TRBV5-1 and TRBJ1-2, reads KAGVTQTPRYLIKTRGQQVTLSCSPISGHRSVSWYQQTPGQGLQFLFEYFSETQRNKGNFPGRFSGRQFSNSRSEMNVSTLELGDSALYLCASSSPGQGPGYGYTFGSGTRLTVV.

The chain carries TRBV30 and TRBJ2-2; perhaps D is TRBD1 or TRBD2 (5 bases each). Deletions cut 4 bases from V and 5 bases from J, with 17 bases between. Per the germline V gene, CDR1 is GTSNPN and CDR2 is SVGIG (reference sequence). CDR3 length: 15 amino acids. This chain's CDR3 is CAWNLPGRETGELFF. CDR3 bases: TGTGCCTGGAATCTCCCGGGACGGGAAACCGGGGAGCTGTTTTTT. Together with reference TRBV30 and TRBJ2-2, the CDR3 gives the full variable domain: SQTIHQWPATLVQPVGSPLSLECTVEGTSNPNLYWYRQAAGRGLQLLFYSVGIGQISSEVPQNLSASRPQDRQFILSSKKLLLSDSGFYLCAWNLPGRETGELFFGEGSRLTVL.

On this clone: This sample also contains other DNA sequences that code for the same CDR3. The chain joins TRBV27 to TRBJ2-5; D not certain. The V gene lost 3 bases and the J gene lost 5 bases, with 4 bases spanning the gap. The CDR3 is 11 amino acids. CDR1 and CDR2 from the germline V gene are MNHEY and SMNVEV (reference sequence). The CDR3 loop reads CASSFRETQYF. CDR3 nucleotides: TGTGCCAGCAGTTTTCGGGAGACCCAGTACTTC.

This clone appeared a single time. The same CDR3 can be traced to other DNA sequences in this sample. The chain carries TRBV6-5 and TRBJ2-6, with D possibly TRBD2 on 5 matching bases. The germline V and J ends were trimmed by 6 bases and 1 base, with 7 bases remaining between them. The CDR3 is made up of 14 amino acids. Germline CDR1 reads MNHEY; CDR2 reads SVGAGI. The CDR3, as DNA: TGTGCCAGCAGACGGGGATCTGGGGCCAACGTCCTGACTTTC. Translating gives CASRRGSGANVLTF.

The rearrangement joins TRBV6-5 to TRBJ2-5; 9 bases line up with TRBD1. Trimming at V came to 6 bases and at J to 12 bases, leaving 5 bases not matched to a gene. CDR3 length: 11 amino acids. Germline V gene data show CDR1 as MNHEY and CDR2 as SVGAGI. In nucleotides, the CDR3 is TGTGCCAGCAGCACAGGGGGCGTGGAGTACTTC. Translated, it gives CASSTGGVEYF.

This chain connects TRBV5-1 to TRBJ1-1; D not resolved. Germline V gene data show CDR1 as SGHRS and CDR2 as YFSETQ. The CDR3 has 13 residues. Trimming took off 1 base at V and 0 bases at J, with 4 bases between the two ends. CDR3: CASSLTLNTEAFF. The CDR3 bases are TGCGCCAGCAGCTTGACCCTGAACACTGAAGCTTTCTTT.

This rearrangement joins TRBV29-1 to TRBJ2-2, with a tentative D call TRBD1 (6 bases). Germline V gene lookup returns CDR1 SQVTM and CDR2 ANQGSEA. The CDR3 runs 14 residues. The V and J ends lost 7 bases and 4 bases respectively, with 16 bases between them. The CDR3 DNA reads TGCAGCGCAGAACCGGGACATAGCACCGGGGAGCTGTTTTTT. This translates into CSAEPGHSTGELFF.

This sequence joins TRBV10-3 and TRBJ2-5, with D tentatively TRBD1 (5 bases). The germline V and J ends were trimmed by 11 bases and 3 bases, with 19 bases remaining between them. The CDR3 consists of 14 residues. Germline assignment: CDR1 ENHRY and CDR2 SYGVKD. DNA for the CDR3: TGTGCCGCCACGGACCCGACAGTTGAAGAGACCCAGTACTTC. Translated, it gives CAATDPTVEETQYF.

J is TRBJ2-2 and V is TRBV18; unclear D gene. Germline CDR1 and CDR2: KGHSH and LQKENI. Trimming took off 2 bases at V and 3 bases at J, with 7 bases between the two ends. The CDR3 length is 14 residues. CDR3 sequence reads: CASSPLGYTGELFF. CDR3 coding DNA: TGTGCCAGCTCACCATTGGGATACACCGGGGAGCTGTTTTTT.

The chain uses TRBV6-1 and TRBJ1-1; TRBD1 aligns across 7 bases. After removal of 6 bases from V and 4 bases from J, the junction contained 5 bases not matched to a gene. The CDR3 totals 13 residues. Per germline, CDR1 MNHNS and CDR2 SASEGT. CDR3 in amino acids: CASSDRVFTEAFF. CDR3 coding DNA: TGTGCCAGCAGCGACAGGGTTTTCACTGAAGCTTTCTTT.